This T cell receptor (beta chain) was profiled in a study of cytomegalovirus exposure and HLA in healthy donors (dated by TCRdb to the late 2010s). The study in broad terms: According to an earlier analysis of several hundred of the donors, some 180 million T cells yielded over 100 million unique TCR beta sequences and 276 Gb of sequence data. An early release covering 500 to 750 HLA-typed donors comprised about 320 gigabases of sequencing data and 65 million to 100 million unique TCR sequences. Of the 398 genotyped donors, roughly 80% were placed in the genetic ancestry cluster associated with self-reported Caucasian donors. The study was designed to test whether signatures of past pathogen exposure could be identified by cataloging public T cell receptors. The T cell repertoires of 550 to 850 subjects were profiled by immunosequencing and related to cytomegalovirus serostatus. Besides the first cohort of around 670 subjects, a separate validation cohort made up of some 110 different subjects was used. To predict cytomegalovirus infection status, the study brought together high-throughput TCR immunosequencing, statistical association of individual TCRs with disease status, and machine learning. In a later analysis, previously published TCR beta repertoires from 670 or so donors were re-analyzed and high-resolution HLA genotyping was added so that TCR occurrence patterns could be studied. The later analysis used no new phenotypic data to find candidate immune exposures, relying instead on TCR beta sequences and their occurrence across donors. An earlier analysis of about 620 of the donors applied high-throughput TCR beta sequencing to assess whether each TCR beta V gene segment acted as functional or pseudogenic. Alongside the repertoire data, information on donor age, sex, ethnicity and CMV serostatus was compiled. A later genetic analysis took genome-wide SNP genotypes for about 65% of the roughly 670 donors and used that subset as a discovery cohort. Every repertoire in the discovery cohort had been generated on one and the same sequencing platform. Both class I and class II loci were covered by HLA typing, at four-digit resolution. Typing coverage differed by locus: A, B, C, DRB1 and DQB1 were typed in roughly 620-630 donors, DQA1 in 522, DPA1 in around 610, and DPB1 in around 490. About five DR-DQ haplotypes were handled as single units for association and clustering, since linkage in the cohort was strong. Among over 350 genotyped donors of the cohort, an average of approximately 240,000 unique TCR beta nucleotide sequences were sequenced per donor, roughly 18% of them non-productive. Overall study outcomes, separate from this receptor: A later analysis found that most CMV-associated TCR beta chains appeared HLA-restricted, with HLA associations seemingly driven largely by CMV exposure. According to a later genetic analysis, donors in an Asian-associated ancestry cluster had fewer N-insertions in productive TCRs than the approximately 670-donor mean. The only immune exposure information available for the cohort was CMV serostatus. The 87-base-pair reads could not distinguish some IMGT-functional V segments, including TRBV6-2 and TRBV6-3, so those segments were excluded. According to the authors, the approach could potentially be generalized to other disease states and immunological phenotypes. Broadly in line with IMGT annotations, most TCR beta V segments showed up in productive rearrangements about 90% or about 30% of the time in an earlier analysis of several hundred of the donors. When HLA alleles, especially DR and DQ, strongly co-occurred, TCR associations were difficult to assign to individual alleles. Linkage disequilibrium might explain the correlated functional status among segregating V segments, but an unknown experimental factor could not be excluded. At a false discovery rate of 0.05, a later analysis linked 16,951 TCR beta sequences to specific HLA alleles. The sequencing pipeline was judged likely to have produced a cluster of highly shared sequence variants as a technical artifact. Because HLA typing was unavailable for some donors at each locus, only the typed subset was used in association tests. According to a later analysis, parvovirus B19, influenza, CMV and Epstein-Barr virus appeared linked to several top co-occurrence clusters. Roughly uniform sequencing depth across donors was assumed in presence/absence analyses, although this assumption may not hold. This cohort had only TCR beta chains sequenced, and the lack of alpha or paired-chain data limited which features could be detected. According to a later analysis, TCR association rates differed among HLA loci, with DRB1 alleles showing the most associated TCRs and HLA-C alleles showing the fewest. In vitro tests confirmed that three of the cytomegalovirus-associated TCR beta chains recognize cytomegalovirus antigens. A total of fewer than 200 TCR beta chains were listed by the study as associated with cytomegalovirus. A further reported finding was that TCR beta sequences accurately predicted the HLA-A and HLA-B alleles for most subjects in the first cohort. Because counts were too low, seventeen rarely observed V segments, including chromosome 9 orphons, were excluded from the earlier analysis of 587 of the donors. An association between a missense DCLRE1C variant and V-gene and J-gene trimming of TCR beta chains was found in a later genetic analysis and replicated in an independent cohort. Most TCR sequences were observed very rarely across donors, whereas some public TCRs were present in many individuals. The classifier was reported to diagnose cytomegalovirus status with high specificity and sensitivity in both the original cohort and the validation cohort. In a later analysis, HLA-associated TCR beta chains showed more clonal expansion and lower generation probabilities than non-associated chains that were equally common.

The library was obtained by the immunoSEQ multiplex PCR assay. For the multiplex PCR, a mixture combining 60 forward primers for TCR Vbeta segments and 13 reverse primers for TCR Jbeta segments was used. Amplification of the CDR3 region of rearranged TCR beta genes was performed with a multiplex PCR assay on genomic DNA. Amplified TCR beta libraries were sequenced as 87-base-pair reads on the Illumina HiSeq System. Per the source publication's procedure: A later analysis counted about 76 million unique TCR beta chains across the 640 or so repertoires, and some 11 million of these chains were shared by at least two donors. A nearest-neighbor algorithm error-corrected the raw reads and collapsed the reads into unique sequences, merging closely related sequences to remove PCR and sequencing errors. CDR3 sequences were aligned to IMGT reference sequences to assign V, D and J gene segments. Each retained sequence needed at least a six-nucleotide match to both a V gene segment and a J gene segment. Rearrangements were classified as productive when the CDR3 lacked stop codons and remained in frame with V and J, and all other rearrangements were classified as non-productive. Following IMGT convention, CDR3 was defined as the stretch from the second conserved V-encoded cysteine up to the conserved J-encoded phenylalanine. Sequences without an unambiguous match to a single V gene segment were excluded from the earlier analysis of several hundred of the donors. An earlier analysis of approximately 590 of the donors called V segments functional above 56.7% productive rearrangements and segregating when the between-donor standard deviation exceeded 5%. A statistical classification framework was developed to diagnose cytomegalovirus status using the catalog of TCR beta chain sequences. V and J gene assignment, in a later analysis, came from comparing TCR nucleotide sequences with IMGT/GENE-DB human TR gene sequences. A later analysis assigned CDR3 sequences and most-parsimonious VDJ recombination scenarios with the TCRdist pipeline. A later analysis defined each TCR beta chain by its CDR3 amino acid sequence plus V-gene family, and excluded reads lacking a unique V-gene family. To address suspected cross-contamination and a sequencing artifact, a later analysis removed around 590 highly shared, low-generation-probability nucleotide sequences. In a later analysis, a clonal expansion index was calculated for each public chain from normalized within-repertoire ranks of inferred template counts. A later analysis computed generation probabilities with a VDJ recombination model fitted to out-of-frame rearrangements, and checked the results against IGoR. Hypergeometric tests were used in a later analysis to score TCR-TCR, TCR-HLA and TCR-CMV co-occurrence, with a repertoire-size bias correction applied to the TCR pairs. To estimate false discovery rates, a later analysis permuted the HLA or CMV assignments 20 times. In a later analysis, co-occurring TCRs were grouped using DBSCAN, and TCRdist sequence similarity was added for clustering within HLA-allele-positive subsets. Repertoires with fewer than 30,000 or more than 120,000 public chains, plus five repertoires with anomalous nucleotide sharing, were excluded from co-occurrence clustering. The table was pulled from immuneACCESS by TCRdb, which kept in-frame rearrangements only. Such tables lose some clones; where checked, under half of the loss comes from unresolved V genes, and the rest has no known cause. V and J calls and clone size follow that table, whereas D and trimming were derived from the DNA. The sample has fewer than 150,000 clones on record. The leading ten clones occupy 2.7% of the sample.

There are 13 amino acids in the CDR3, from cysteine to phenylalanine inclusive. The DNA shown is the 39-base CDR3, in frame from base 1. CDR1 and CDR2 were assigned from the germline V gene as SGHTA and FQGNSA. Trimmed from V: 1 base; trimmed from J: 15 bases; junction bases lacking a gene match: 8. The cohort consisted of hundreds of healthy bone marrow donors. At the time of sampling, every cohort member was nominally healthy, though immune exposures that went unrecorded were likely present. The donor was CMV seronegative and belonged to the group of over 300 seronegative cohort members. A peripheral blood sample was collected from each donor, and TCR beta sequencing was performed on peripheral blood mononuclear cells. Genomic DNA was extracted from the blood cell samples with the Qiagen DNeasy Blood Extraction Kit. Points on this clone: Its antigen remains undetermined.

The sequence links TRBV7-2 to TRBJ2-3; the central 9 bases match TRBD2. This clonotype was obtained from a man aged 35 to 55 in good health and CMV-seronegative. Sequencing was done on a sample of PBMCs. This receptor carries the CDR3 CASSLGGGTSFYF. The nucleotide sequence is given as TGTGCCAGCAGCTTAGGAGGAGGGACTAGCTTTTATTTT.